A selection of T cell receptor beta chains follows, all from one sample in a study of blood T cell repertoires in COVID-19. Produced via immunoSEQ multiplex PCR; TCRdb's table is partial and in-frame only. This table has about 78,000 clones, approximately 90% appearing once. Material for sequencing was peripheral blood. The receptors were gathered from a woman older than 75 with active or convalescent COVID-19. The CDR3 runs from the conserved cysteine through the conserved F or W. The D gene is left open where the match is weak. Clone size is stated in some rows and not others, as once, few, many or a class when expanded.

V gene	clone size	D gene	CDR3 length	J gene	CDR3 protein	CDR3 DNA
TRBV4-1	-	-	14	TRBJ1-5	CASSQDPPPWPQHF	TGCGCCAGCAGCCAAGATCCCCCCCCATGGCCCCAGCATTTT
TRBV19	-	-	13	TRBJ1-1	CASSLGLSTEAFF	TGTGCCAGTAGTCTGGGACTCAGTACTGAAGCTTTCTTT
TRBV19	-	TRBD2	18	TRBJ2-6	CASSISGLAGVGANVLTF	TGTGCCAGTAGTATTTCGGGACTAGCGGGAGTTGGGGCCAACGTCCTGACTTTC
TRBV28	-	TRBD1	14	TRBJ2-7	CASNYGQGHYEQYF	TGTGCCAGCAATTATGGACAGGGGCACTACGAGCAGTACTTC
TRBV27	-	TRBD1	14	TRBJ1-2	CASSLQQGFGGYTF	TGTGCCAGCAGTTTACAACAGGGGTTCGGTGGCTACACCTTC
TRBV5-4	-	-	12	TRBJ2-7	CASSMDSGQQYF	TGTGCCAGCAGCATGGACAGCGGGCAGCAGTACTTC
TRBV5-6	-	TRBD1	12	TRBJ1-2	CASSRTGYGYTF	TGTGCCAGCAGCCGGACAGGCTATGGCTACACCTTC
TRBV7-8	-	TRBD1	15	TRBJ2-2	CASSRTGANTGELFF	TGTGCCAGCAGCCGGACAGGGGCGAACACCGGGGAGCTGTTTTTT
TRBV15	-	-	15	TRBJ2-7	CATSRPGSLSYEQYF	TGTGCCACCAGCAGGCCAGGGTCCCTCTCCTACGAGCAGTACTTC
TRBV6-5	once	-	11	TRBJ2-1	CASRTGTEQFF	TGTGCCAGCAGAACCGGGACAGAGCAGTTCTTC
TRBV5-6	-	-	13	TRBJ2-7	CASSLALLTEQYF	TGTGCCAGCAGCTTGGCCTTGTTGACAGAGCAGTACTTC
TRBV2	-	TRBD1	14	TRBJ2-3	CASTRDRAADTQYF	TGTGCCAGCACCCGGGACAGGGCAGCAGATACGCAGTATTTT
TRBV4-1	-	-	15	TRBJ2-7	CASSQDRGFRYEQYF	TGCGCCAGCAGCCAAGACCGGGGTTTCCGCTACGAGCAGTACTTC
TRBV5-1	-	-	15	TRBJ1-5	CASSPGAGSGQPQHF	TGCGCCAGCAGCCCCGGAGCGGGGTCCGGGCAGCCCCAGCATTTT
TRBV18	-	-	13	TRBJ2-7	CASSYNTGSEQYF	TGTGCCAGCTCATACAACACAGGGAGTGAGCAGTACTTC
TRBV19	few	TRBD1	15	TRBJ2-2	CASSGQGWDTGELFF	TGTGCCAGTAGTGGACAGGGATGGGACACCGGGGAGCTGTTTTTT
TRBV6-2/TRBV6-3	-	TRBD1	16	TRBJ1-5	CASSPGQGYSNQPQHF	TGTGCCAGCAGCCCGGGACAGGGATATAGCAATCAGCCCCAGCATTTT